This T cell receptor beta chain stems from a study of beta chain features in type 1 diabetes. Study summary: Age and gender were similar between patients and healthy donors, as were cell yields.

The study's findings and limits: An over-representation of cells with high TCR expression could result from cDNA sequencing. Among type 1 diabetes patients, VDJ junctions had fewer insertions and more deletions.

This clone was recorded a few times. Antigen: not known. CD4+ cells of the naive, central memory, regulatory and stem cell-like memory types were sorted via CD45RO/CCR7/CD25/CD127/CD95/CD27. The CDR3 sequence is 16 residues long. Germline V gene lookup returns CDR1 SGHDN and CDR2 FVKESK. The V end lost 0 bases, the J end lost 8 bases, and 16 bases lay between the germline ends. Expressed TCRB transcripts were sequenced after all isolated RNA was converted to cDNA. Assay used: immunoSEQ multiplex PCR; TCRdb lists only in-frame clones, some missing. The sample lists hundreds of thousands of clones, about 15% seen once, with roughly 0.035% in the top ten.

The TCR originated in a man aged 25-45 years in good health. This rearrangement joins TRBV14 to TRBJ2-2; D not certain. The material sequenced was naive CD4+ T cells from blood. CDR3 sequence: CASSQDLPASQGELFF. The CDR3 DNA reads as TGTGCCAGCAGCCAAGATCTACCGGCCAGCCAAGGGGAGCTGTTTTTT.